The 27 T cell receptor beta chains presented below share a single source sample, sequenced in a study of T cell responses to AZD1222 COVID-19 vaccine. TCRdb keeps only in-frame clones here, not all; method: immunoSEQ multiplex PCR. Altogether around 50,000 clones are present, approximately 91% being singletons, with the ten largest covering 5.3%. The input for sequencing was peripheral blood, taken 28 days after the second AZD1222 dose. The receptor set was obtained from an adult who received the AZD1222 COVID-19 vaccine.

The chain combines TRBV11-2 with TRBJ1-2; D is unresolved. Germline CDR1 and CDR2: SGHAT and FQNNGV. The CDR3 consists of 12 residues. Trimming stripped 1 base from V and 7 bases from J, with 7 bases between. CDR3: CASSLVSGGYTF. The CDR3, as DNA: TGTGCCAGCAGCTTAGTTTCGGGTGGCTACACCTTC.

This clone was seen once. This chain links TRBV28 with TRBJ1-4, with 8 bases identical to TRBD1. J was trimmed by 8 bases and V by 3 bases; bases with no gene match: 5. From germline, CDR1 is MDHEN and CDR2 SYDVKM. CDR3 length: 14 residues. In DNA, the CDR3 is TGTGCCAGCAGTTTCGCAGGGGGCCAAGAAAAACTGTTTTTT. Its protein is CASSFAGGQEKLFF. Together with reference TRBV28 and TRBJ1-4, the CDR3 gives the full variable domain: DVKVTQSSRYLVKRTGEKVFLECVQDMDHENMFWYRQDPGLGLRLIYFSYDVKMKEKGDIPEGYSVSREKKERFSLILESASTNQTSMYLCASSFAGGQEKLFFGSGTQLSVL.

The CDR3 is CASSPRISEGRYEQYF. Written as DNA, the CDR3 is TGTGCCAGCAGCCCACGGATATCGGAGGGCCGGTACGAGCAGTACTTC. This chain connects TRBV11-3 to TRBJ2-7; a weak D match, TRBD2 (6 bases). The V and J ends lost 5 bases and 4 bases respectively, with 21 bases between them. The CDR3 consists of 16 residues. In germline, CDR1 is SGHNT, CDR2 YENEEA.

V usage is TRBV28 and J usage is TRBJ2-1, with D unresolved. Trimming removed 5 bases from V and 8 bases from J, with 19 bases in between. The CDR3 sequence is 15 residues long. Germline V gives CDR1 MDHEN, CDR2 SYDVKM. The CDR3 here is CASSHPRPNGDEQFF. CDR3 nucleotide sequence: TGTGCCAGCAGTCATCCGAGACCTAACGGCGATGAGCAGTTCTTC.

The chain joins TRBV9 to TRBJ2-7; the match to TRBD1 covers 7 bases. The CDR3 sequence is 14 residues long. Trimming cost V 5 bases and J 5 bases; bases outside gene matches: 10. Germline-derived CDR1 and CDR2 are SGDLS and YYNGEE. CDR3 sequence reads: CASSLAPQGDEQYF. The CDR3 DNA reads TGTGCCAGCAGTTTAGCCCCGCAGGGGGACGAGCAGTACTTC.

The chain combines TRBV11-2 with TRBJ2-3; D is perhaps TRBD2 (6 bases). Germline V CDR1 and CDR2: SGHAT, FQNNGV. V was clipped by 3 bases and J by 4 bases, with 17 bases between them. The CDR3 runs to 16 residues. The CDR3 spells CASSFRGGAGADTQYF. In DNA, the CDR3 is TGTGCCAGCAGCTTTAGGGGCGGAGCGGGCGCAGATACGCAGTATTTT.

V gene TRBV27 combines with J gene TRBJ1-2, with a tentative D call TRBD1 (6 bases). The germline V gene encodes CDR1 MNHEY and CDR2 SMNVEV (reference sequence). The CDR3 is 15 amino acids. Trimming shortened V by 2 bases and J by 5 bases, and 15 bases separated the two germline ends. The DNA for the CDR3 is TGTGCCAGCAGTTTAACGGGGGGCGCTGGATATGGCTACACCTTC. The encoded protein is CASSLTGGAGYGYTF.

The chain couples TRBV7-2 to TRBJ1-6; 7 nucleotides match TRBD1. The CDR3 runs to 15 residues. The V and J ends lost 4 bases and 9 bases, in that order; junction bases with no gene match: 9. Germline CDR1 SGHTA, CDR2 FQGNSA. CDR3 amino acids: CASSSWTGLGSPLHF. CDR3 bases: TGTGCCAGCAGCTCGTGGACAGGATTGGGTTCACCCCTCCACTTT.

This clone was seen a few times. The gene calls are TRBV4-2 and TRBJ2-7; TRBD2 is a possible D gene (6 bases). Trimming took off 4 bases at V and 5 bases at J, with 21 bases between the two ends. Germline CDR1 reads LGHNA; CDR2 reads YNFKEQ. This CDR3 is 16 amino acids long. CDR3 coding DNA: TGTGCCAGCAGCCCCGCCAGGGACTTCAACGGTGACGAGCAGTACTTC. As protein: CASSPARDFNGDEQYF.

The V gene is TRBV10-3, the J gene TRBJ2-3; D may be TRBD1 (6 bases). From germline, CDR1 is ENHRY and CDR2 SYGVKD. The CDR3 sequence is 13 residues long. Trimming cost V 10 bases and J 5 bases, with 16 bases left between them. This CDR3 reads CATREQGGDTQYF. CDR3 sequence (DNA): TGTGCCACTAGGGAACAGGGTGGAGATACGCAGTATTTT.

This clone was picked up a small number of times. The rearrangement links TRBV6-5 to TRBJ2-7; D unresolved. The CDR3 contains 14 residues. CDR1 is MNHEY and CDR2 is SVGAGI in the germline V gene. V shed 5 bases and J shed 0 bases, with 11 bases lying between them. The CDR3 loop reads CASSPGRSSYEQYF. DNA for the CDR3: TGTGCCAGCAGTCCAGGACGGAGCTCCTACGAGCAGTACTTC.

This rearrangement joins TRBV7-9 to TRBJ2-1; 10 bases agree with TRBD1. The CDR3 runs to 15 residues. The J segment lost 7 bases and the V segment lost 3 bases, leaving 6 bases of the junction unmatched. The germline V gene encodes CDR1 SEHNR and CDR2 FQNEAQ (reference sequence). The CDR3 reads CASSFGQGVGNEQFF. The DNA for the CDR3 is TGTGCCAGCAGCTTTGGACAGGGGGTAGGTAATGAGCAGTTCTTC. The whole variable domain, filled in from reference TRBV7-9 and TRBJ2-1, reads DTGVSQNPRHKITKRGQNVTFRCDPISEHNRLYWYRQTLGQGPEFLTYFQNEAQLEKSRLLSDRFSAERPKGSFSTLEIQRTEQGDSAMYLCASSFGQGVGNEQFFGPGTRLTVL.

This rearrangement joins TRBV29-1 to TRBJ2-1; maybe TRBD2 (5 bases). This CDR3 is 12 amino acids long. In germline, CDR1 is SQVTM, CDR2 ANQGSEA. Trimming took off 7 bases at V and 4 bases at J, with 11 bases between the two ends. CDR3 in DNA: TGCAGCGCCTACGGACTGTACAATGAGCAGTTCTTC. Translating it yields CSAYGLYNEQFF.

There are a few counts of this clone. The chain is built from TRBV27 and TRBJ1-2; D is undetermined. CDR1 is MNHEY, CDR2 SMNVEV, per germline (reference sequence). The CDR3 spans 16 residues. V lost 6 bases and J 0 bases, leaving 17 bases between the germline ends. The CDR3 loop is CASRLMPDGPNYGYTF. Written as DNA, the CDR3 is TGTGCCAGCAGGCTAATGCCTGACGGACCTAACTATGGCTACACCTTC.

DNA of the CDR3: TGCAGCGTCGGGGGGTTATACAATGAGCAGTTCTTC. Its protein is CSVGGLYNEQFF. The chain recombines TRBV29-1 with TRBJ2-1; 7 bases align to TRBD2. From germline, CDR1 is SQVTM and CDR2 ANQGSEA. The CDR3 sequence is 12 residues long. J gave up 4 bases and V 6 bases, and 3 bases lay outside the gene matches.

The chain couples TRBV18 to TRBJ1-5, with D tentatively TRBD1 (6 bases). CDR3 length: 13 residues. The V end lost 2 bases, the J end lost 4 bases, and 6 bases lay between the germline ends. Germline V lookup: CDR1 KGHSH, CDR2 LQKENI. CDR3: CASSPDRNQPQHF. Here the CDR3 DNA reads TGTGCCAGCTCACCAGACAGGAATCAGCCCCAGCATTTT. The whole variable domain, filled in from reference TRBV18 and TRBJ1-5, reads NAGVMQNPRHLVRRRGQEARLRCSPMKGHSHVYWYRQLPEEGLKFMVYLQKENIIDESGMPKERFSAEFPKEGPSILRIQQVVRGDSAAYFCASSPDRNQPQHFGDGTRLSIL.

CDR3 nucleotides: TGTGCCAGCAGCTTGTGGCCGGACGAGGAAAAACTGTTTTTT. Amino acids: CASSLWPDEEKLFF. The genes are TRBV11-2 and TRBJ1-4; D gene uncertain. V lost 3 bases and J 8 bases, leaving 13 bases between the germline ends. The CDR3 contains 14 residues. Germline V gives CDR1 SGHAT, CDR2 FQNNGV.

This sequence joins TRBV5-1 and TRBJ2-7; the D call may be TRBD1 or TRBD2 (5 bases each). CDR1 is SGHRS, CDR2 YFSETQ, per germline. The CDR3 is made up of 15 amino acids. The germline V and J ends were trimmed by 4 bases and 0 bases, with 14 bases remaining between them. In DNA form, the CDR3 reads TGCGCCAGCAGCCCACGGGGCTTGAGCTCCTACGAGCAGTACTTC. Protein: CASSPRGLSSYEQYF.

The genes are TRBV28 and TRBJ1-2, with D hard to call. This CDR3 comprises 13 residues. Germline V gene sequence: CDR1 MDHEN, CDR2 SYDVKM. Trimming left V 5 bases short and J 8 bases short, with 15 bases between. Here the CDR3 DNA reads TGTGCCAGCAGTCCCCGAGTGGCGCGGGGCTACACCTTC. Protein: CASSPRVARGYTF.

The rearrangement joins TRBV7-9 to TRBJ1-4; D gene unclear. The CDR3 has 15 amino acids. CDR1 and CDR2 from the germline V gene are SEHNR and FQNEAQ (reference sequence). V lost 5 bases and J 3 bases, leaving 13 bases between the germline ends. This CDR3 reads CASSTGRGANEKLFF. Written as DNA, the CDR3 is TGTGCCAGCAGCACCGGGCGGGGAGCTAATGAAAAACTGTTTTTT.

V gene TRBV2 combines with J gene TRBJ1-2; weak D call: TRBD1 (5 bases). The V and J ends lost 8 bases and 2 bases respectively, with 21 bases between them. CDR3 length equals 16 residues. In germline, CDR1 is SNHLY, CDR2 FYNNEI. This CDR3 reads CASAGLSEKENYGYTF. The CDR3 DNA is TGTGCCAGCGCAGGGCTCTCAGAGAAAGAAAACTATGGCTACACCTTC.

The chain combines TRBV7-3 with TRBJ1-5; D is possibly TRBD1 (5 bases). CDR1 is SGHTA and CDR2 is FQGTGA in the germline V gene. This CDR3 region has 16 residues. Deletions cut 1 base from V and 0 bases from J, with 10 bases between. The CDR3 region has the DNA TGTGCCAGCAGCTTAAACTGGGGGGATAGCAATCAGCCCCAGCATTTT. It is translated as CASSLNWGDSNQPQHF.

V is TRBV10-3 and J is TRBJ1-2; no definite D call. The germline V gene has CDR1 ENHRY and CDR2 SYGVKD. This CDR3 region has 13 residues. The V and J ends lost 5 bases and 8 bases respectively, with 15 bases between them. Here the CDR3 reads CAISNGGPGGYTF. CDR3 sequence (DNA): TGTGCCATCAGTAATGGCGGGCCGGGCGGCTACACCTTC.

The V and J genes are TRBV4-1 and TRBJ2-7; tentative D call: TRBD1 (6 bases). Germline loops: CDR1 MGHRA, CDR2 YSYEKL. CDR3 length: 14 amino acids. Between the trimmed V and J ends, which lost 2 bases and 4 bases, there was a span of 12 bases. The CDR3 DNA is TGCGCCAGCAGCCAAACCTCCAGGGGTTACGAGCAGTACTTC. Its protein product is CASSQTSRGYEQYF.

The chain has TRBV5-1 and TRBJ1-1, with a possible D match to TRBD1 (5 bases). Germline V gene sequence: CDR1 SGHRS, CDR2 YFSETQ. V was shortened by 2 bases and J by 4 bases, with 9 bases between the two germline ends. CDR3 length: 13 amino acids. DNA for the CDR3: TGCGCCAGCAGCTTCGGGGGAGGCACTGAAGCTTTCTTT. It is translated as CASSFGGGTEAFF.

The gene calls are TRBV5-5 and TRBJ2-7; D remains unclear. The germline V and J ends were trimmed by 1 base and 0 bases, with 8 bases remaining between them. The germline gives CDR1 SGHKS, CDR2 YYEKEE (reference sequence). This CDR3 comprises 14 residues. CDR3 in DNA: TGTGCCAGCAGCTTGTACCAGAACTCCTACGAGCAGTACTTC. Amino acids: CASSLYQNSYEQYF. The variable domain in full, with the rest retrieved from reference TRBV5-5 and TRBJ2-7, is DAGVTQSPTHLIKTRGQQVTLRCSPISGHKSVSWYQQVLGQGPQFIFQYYEKEERGRGNFPDRFSARQFPNYSSELNVNALLLGDSALYLCASSLYQNSYEQYFGPGTRLTVT.

The gene calls are TRBV4-1 and TRBJ2-7; D is possibly TRBD2 (6 bases). CDR1 and CDR2 (germline): MGHRA, YSYEKL. CDR3 length: 15 residues. V lost 0 bases and J lost 4, with 13 bases in between. The CDR3 sequence: CASSQDDGGSYEQYF. The CDR3 region has the DNA TGCGCCAGCAGCCAAGATGATGGAGGGAGTTACGAGCAGTACTTC.